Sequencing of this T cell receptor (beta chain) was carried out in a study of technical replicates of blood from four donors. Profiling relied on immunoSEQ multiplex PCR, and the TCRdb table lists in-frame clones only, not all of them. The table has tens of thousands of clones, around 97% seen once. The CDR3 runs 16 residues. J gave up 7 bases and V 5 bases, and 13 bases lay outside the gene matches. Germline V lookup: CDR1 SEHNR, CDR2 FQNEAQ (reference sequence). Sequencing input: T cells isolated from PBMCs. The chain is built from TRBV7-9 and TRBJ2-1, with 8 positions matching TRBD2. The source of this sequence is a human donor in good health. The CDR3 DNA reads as TGTGCCAGCAGCCCCCGGGGGGGCGGGAAAATAAATGAGCAGTTCTTC. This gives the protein CASSPRGGGKINEQFF.